Each of the 26 T cell receptor beta chains below was sequenced from the same sample in a study of shared clonotypes between healthy human individuals. Data came from immunoSEQ multiplex PCR; TCRdb stores just in-frame clones and leaves some out. The table records about 490,000 clones, roughly 80% of them present only once. Sequencing used PBMCs. The receptors stem from a woman in her thirties or forties in good health. Some clones in this sample may be carry-over from other donors' samples.

The chain employs TRBV27 and TRBJ1-1; 10 bases align to TRBD1. Germline CDR1 MNHEY, CDR2 SMNVEV (reference sequence). The ends lost 2 bases at V and 7 bases at J; junction bases unmatched: 7. The CDR3 has 15 residues. CDR3 sequence reads: CASSLRTGGMSEAFF. Here the CDR3 DNA reads TGTGCCAGCAGTTTAAGGACAGGGGGAATGAGTGAAGCTTTCTTT.

This rearrangement joins TRBV19 to TRBJ2-7; 7 bases fit TRBD1. The CDR3 covers 13 residues. CDR1 is LNHDA, CDR2 SQIVND, per germline (reference sequence). Trimming removed 6 bases from V and 0 bases from J; junction bases left unmatched: 2. CDR3 DNA sequence: TGTGCCAGTAGACGACAGGGCTCCTACGAGCAGTACTTC. The encoded protein is CASRRQGSYEQYF. Complete variable domain (other parts from reference TRBV19 and TRBJ2-7): DGGITQSPKYLFRKEGQNVTLSCEQNLNHDAMYWYRQDPGQGLRLIYYSQIVNDFQKGDIAEGYSVSREKKESFPLTVTSAQKNPTAFYLCASRRQGSYEQYFGPGTRLTVT.

The genes are TRBV4-2 and TRBJ2-3; 14 bases agree with TRBD2. CDR3 size: 18 residues. The ends lost 5 bases at V and 2 bases at J; junction bases unmatched: 9. CDR1 is LGHNA, CDR2 YNFKEQ, per germline. CDR3 protein: CASSGTSGSPVVTDTQYF. In DNA form, the CDR3 reads TGTGCCAGCAGCGGGACTAGCGGGAGCCCCGTCGTCACAGATACGCAGTATTTT.

In its sample, this clone was seen a few times. V usage is TRBV30 and J usage is TRBJ1-4; D call uncertain. The V end was cut by 4 bases, the J end by 3 bases, with 12 bases between. CDR3 length equals 14 residues. Germline-derived CDR1 and CDR2 are GTSNPN and SVGIG (reference sequence). The CDR3 region has the DNA TGTGCCTGGAATAGCGGCAGGCCTAATGAAAAACTGTTTTTT. Translating it yields CAWNSGRPNEKLFF. Complete variable domain (other parts from reference TRBV30 and TRBJ1-4): SQTIHQWPATLVQPVGSPLSLECTVEGTSNPNLYWYRQAAGRGLQLLFYSVGIGQISSEVPQNLSASRPQDRQFILSSKKLLLSDSGFYLCAWNSGRPNEKLFFGSGTQLSVL.

This clone was seen repeatedly, ten times or more. Other DNA sequences in the same sample also yield this CDR3. The rearrangement links TRBV19 to TRBJ2-2, with 7 bases matching TRBD1. This CDR3 is 16 amino acids long. V was clipped by 5 bases and J by 2 bases; unmatched bases: 8. The V gene's germline CDR1 is LNHDA and CDR2 SQIVND (reference sequence). The CDR3 here is CASSPGTEVNTGELFF. CDR3 coding DNA: TGTGCCAGTAGTCCCGGGACAGAAGTAAACACCGGGGAGCTGTTTTTT.

The genes are TRBV6-6 and TRBJ2-2; no definite D call. Per the germline V gene, CDR1 is MNHNY and CDR2 is SVGAGI (reference sequence). The CDR3 covers 14 residues. The V end lost 6 bases, the J end lost 0 bases, and 8 bases lay between the germline ends. The chain's CDR3 is CASRTNPNTGELFF. In DNA, the CDR3 is TGTGCCAGCAGGACGAATCCGAACACCGGGGAGCTGTTTTTT.

The rearrangement uses TRBV7-2 and TRBJ1-2; D is unclear. The CDR3 consists of 14 residues. The V gene's germline CDR1 is SGHTA and CDR2 FQGNSA. V shed 5 bases and J shed 6 bases, with 16 bases lying between them. The chain's CDR3 is CASSAWVSGDGYTF. In DNA, the CDR3 is TGTGCCAGCAGCGCTTGGGTCTCAGGAGATGGCTACACCTTC.

This clone has a handful of counts. A far larger clone is off by one base, so a read error is likely. V usage is TRBV30 and J usage is TRBJ1-3; TRBD1 might be the D (6 bases). CDR1 GTSNPN and CDR2 SVGIG come from the germline V gene (reference sequence). The CDR3 sequence is 15 residues long. CDR3 region: CTWSRRGLAGNTIYF. CDR3 bases: TGTACCTGGAGCCGAAGGGGGTTAGCTGGAAACACCATATATTTT.

In regard to this clone: Other DNA sequences within the sample encode an identical CDR3. CDR3 sequence reads: CSAPRSYEQYF. In DNA form, the CDR3 reads TGCAGTGCGCCTCGGAGCTACGAGCAGTACTTC. The J gene is TRBJ2-7, the V gene TRBV20-1; D call uncertain. V was shortened by 6 bases and J by 3 bases, with 9 bases between the two germline ends. Looked up from germline, CDR1 is DFQATT and CDR2 is SNEGSKA (reference sequence). CDR3 length: 11 amino acids.

The V and J genes are TRBV7-2 and TRBJ2-2; 14 bases align to TRBD2. The CDR3 covers 19 residues. V shed 0 bases and J 6 bases; nucleotides not matched to a gene: 9. Germline assignment: CDR1 SGHTA and CDR2 FQGNSA. This CDR3 is CASSLARSLTSGRAGELFF. The CDR3 nucleotides are TGTGCCAGCAGCTTAGCCAGAAGCTTGACTAGCGGGAGGGCCGGGGAGCTGTTTTTT.

J is TRBJ2-7 and V is TRBV7-2, with D possibly TRBD2 on 5 matching bases. The V and J ends lost 1 base and 5 bases respectively, with 15 bases between them. Germline CDR1 reads SGHTA; CDR2 reads FQGNSA. This CDR3 has 15 residues. The CDR3 here is CASSLVGLARDEQYF. The CDR3 DNA sequence: TGTGCCAGCAGCTTAGTAGGACTGGCGCGGGACGAGCAGTACTTC.

In regard to this clone: Since a much larger clone is just one base distant, this may be a read error. This same CDR3 is encoded by further DNA sequences in the sample. V and J are TRBV19 and TRBJ2-7, with D unclear. The CDR3 runs 12 residues. V lost 4 bases to trimming and J lost 4 bases, with 8 bases between them. Germline CDR1 LNHDA, CDR2 SQIVND (reference sequence). Written as DNA, the CDR3 is TGTGCCAGTAGTAGAGGCCGTTACGAGCAGTACTTC. This encodes CASSRGRYEQYF.

This chain uses TRBV7-9 with TRBJ2-3; 9 nucleotides align to TRBD2. V lost 2 bases, J lost 6 bases, and 9 bases stayed unmatched. Germline loops: CDR1 SEHNR, CDR2 FQNEAQ (reference sequence). There are 16 residues in the CDR3. This CDR3 is CASSLLAGGPGDTQYF. Written as DNA, the CDR3 is TGTGCCAGCAGCTTATTGGCGGGAGGGCCGGGGGATACGCAGTATTTT. Supplemented by reference TRBV7-9 and TRBJ2-3, the full variable domain reads DTGVSQNPRHKITKRGQNVTFRCDPISEHNRLYWYRQTLGQGPEFLTYFQNEAQLEKSRLLSDRFSAERPKGSFSTLEIQRTEQGDSAMYLCASSLLAGGPGDTQYFGPGTRLTVL.

For this clone: This sample also contains other DNA sequences that code for the same CDR3. The J gene is TRBJ2-5, the V gene TRBV6-5; the D is unclear. Trimming took 2 bases from V and 5 from J, leaving 9 bases between them. CDR3 size: 13 residues. In germline, CDR1 is MNHEY, CDR2 SVGAGI. The CDR3 region is CASSYRVQETQYF. In DNA form, the CDR3 reads TGTGCCAGCAGTTACCGGGTCCAGGAGACCCAGTACTTC.

V usage is TRBV5-1 and J usage is TRBJ2-3; either TRBD1 or TRBD2 may fit D (5 bases each). Germline V gene sequence: CDR1 SGHRS, CDR2 YFSETQ. This CDR3 has 16 amino acids. V was cut by 4 bases and J by 0 bases, with 15 bases left in between. In nucleotides, the CDR3 is TGCGCCAGCAGCCGAAGCCGGGACCTTAGCACAGATACGCAGTATTTT. Translating it yields CASSRSRDLSTDTQYF.

Points on this clone: A much larger clone lies a single base off, so this may be a read error. Different DNA sequences within this sample yield the same CDR3. The V and J genes are TRBV15 and TRBJ2-7, with 9 bases identical to TRBD2. CDR1 LNHNV and CDR2 YYDKDF come from the germline V gene (reference sequence). This CDR3 spans 15 amino acids. Unmatched junction bases numbered 12, after V lost 9 bases and J lost 3 bases. As DNA, the CDR3 is TGTGCCACAAGCCGAGCGGGGGGAGGGTTCTACGAGCAGTACTTC. This sequence encodes CATSRAGGGFYEQYF.

J is TRBJ2-2 and V is TRBV30, with 9 positions matching TRBD2. The CDR3 sequence is 14 residues long. Germline CDR1 is GTSNPN and CDR2 is SVGIG (reference sequence). V gave up 3 bases and J gave up 5 bases; unmatched junction bases: 4. CDR3: CAWSRLAETGELFF. CDR3 DNA sequence: TGTGCCTGGAGCCGACTAGCGGAGACCGGGGAGCTGTTTTTT. Supplemented by reference TRBV30 and TRBJ2-2, the full variable domain reads SQTIHQWPATLVQPVGSPLSLECTVEGTSNPNLYWYRQAAGRGLQLLFYSVGIGQISSEVPQNLSASRPQDRQFILSSKKLLLSDSGFYLCAWSRLAETGELFFGEGSRLTVL.

The table lists this clone with a count of one. The CDR3 sequence is CASSFGNEQFF. The CDR3 DNA is TGTGCCAGCAGCTTCGGCAATGAGCAGTTCTTC. The rearrangement joins TRBV11-3 to TRBJ2-1; D is undetermined. This CDR3 has 11 amino acids. The V and J ends lost 3 bases and 6 bases respectively, with 3 bases between them. The germline gives CDR1 SGHNT, CDR2 YENEEA.

As concerns this clone: A far larger clone is just one base off, so this is likely a read error. The rearrangement joins TRBV27 to TRBJ2-4; D tentatively fits TRBD1 or TRBD2 (5 bases each). The CDR3 totals 17 residues. Looked up from germline, CDR1 is MNHEY and CDR2 is SMNVEV (reference sequence). V was shortened by 5 bases and J by 0 bases, with 17 bases between the two germline ends. The CDR3 protein is CASSPRTWRLAKNIQYF. The CDR3 nucleotides read TGTGCCAGCAGTCCGCGGACATGGAGGCTAGCCAAAAACATTCAGTACTTC.

The chain joins TRBV9 to TRBJ1-2; D possibly corresponds to TRBD1 (5 bases). The germline V gene encodes CDR1 SGDLS and CDR2 YYNGEE. This CDR3 comprises 15 residues. V was pared by 6 bases and J by 4 bases, with 19 bases between. In DNA form, the CDR3 reads TGTGCCAGCACGTACGGTCGGGGGGGAGCCTATGGCTACACCTTC. It translates to CASTYGRGGAYGYTF.

V and J are TRBV7-2 and TRBJ1-2; D is uncertain. Germline V lookup: CDR1 SGHTA, CDR2 FQGNSA. The ends were cut back, 3 bases at V and 3 bases at J, with 8 bases in the middle. The CDR3 is made up of 13 amino acids. The CDR3 region is CASSFRADYGYTF. The CDR3 bases are TGTGCCAGCAGCTTTCGGGCAGACTATGGCTACACCTTC.

The chain combines TRBV6-5 with TRBJ2-1; D is unclear. Per germline, CDR1 MNHEY and CDR2 SVGAGI. Trimming cost V 2 bases and J 8 bases, with 4 bases left between them. CDR3 length: 11 amino acids. CDR3 loop: CASSYLDEQFF. In DNA form, the CDR3 reads TGTGCCAGCAGTTACCTGGATGAGCAGTTCTTC.

This rearrangement joins TRBV7-8 to TRBJ2-7; D is uncertain. The CDR3 runs 13 residues. Trimming removed 0 bases from V and 3 bases from J, with 6 bases in between. Germline V gene lookup returns CDR1 SGHVS and CDR2 FQNEAQ. CDR3: CASSLAQIYEQYF. The CDR3 DNA follows: TGTGCCAGCAGCTTAGCGCAAATCTACGAGCAGTACTTC.

V usage is TRBV4-3 and J usage is TRBJ2-2; TRBD2 might be the D (5 bases). This CDR3 has 17 amino acids. The V end was cut by 0 bases, the J end by 0 bases, with 11 bases between. Germline CDR1 reads LGHNA; CDR2 reads YSLEER. In DNA, the CDR3 is TGCGCCAGCAGCCAAGAGGACCTAGCAGCGAACACCGGGGAGCTGTTTTTT. Translation: CASSQEDLAANTGELFF.

V gene TRBV4-2 combines with J gene TRBJ2-3; 7 bases match TRBD2. Germline CDR1 reads LGHNA; CDR2 reads YNFKEQ. With V trimmed by 3 bases and J by 0 bases, 9 bases remained unmatched. CDR3 length: 17 residues. CDR3 amino acids: CASSHVSAGESTDTQYF. The CDR3 bases are TGTGCCAGCAGCCATGTCTCGGCGGGAGAGAGCACAGATACGCAGTATTTT.

This chain uses TRBV27 with TRBJ1-5; TRBD1 is a possible D gene (5 bases). V gave up 2 bases and J gave up 9 bases, with 14 bases separating them. The CDR3 has 14 residues. Per the germline V gene, CDR1 is MNHEY and CDR2 is SMNVEV (reference sequence). The CDR3 protein is CASSLGGNRRPQHF. In DNA, the CDR3 is TGTGCCAGCAGTTTAGGGGGGAACCGTCGGCCCCAGCATTTT.